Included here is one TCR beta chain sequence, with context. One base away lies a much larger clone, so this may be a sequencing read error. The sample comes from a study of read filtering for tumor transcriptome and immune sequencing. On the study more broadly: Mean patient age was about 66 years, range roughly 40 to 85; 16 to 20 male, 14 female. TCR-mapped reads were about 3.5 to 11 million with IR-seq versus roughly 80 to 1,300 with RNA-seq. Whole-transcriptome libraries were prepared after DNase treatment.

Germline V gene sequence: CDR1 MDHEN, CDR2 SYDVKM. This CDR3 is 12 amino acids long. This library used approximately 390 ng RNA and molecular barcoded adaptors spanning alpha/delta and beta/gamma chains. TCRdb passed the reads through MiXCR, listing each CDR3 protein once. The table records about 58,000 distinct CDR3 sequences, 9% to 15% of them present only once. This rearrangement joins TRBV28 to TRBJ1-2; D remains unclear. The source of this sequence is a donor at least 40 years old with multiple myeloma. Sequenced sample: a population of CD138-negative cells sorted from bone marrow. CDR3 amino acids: CAGSLFYYGYTF. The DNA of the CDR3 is TGTGCCGGCAGTTTATTTTACTATGGCTACACCTTC.